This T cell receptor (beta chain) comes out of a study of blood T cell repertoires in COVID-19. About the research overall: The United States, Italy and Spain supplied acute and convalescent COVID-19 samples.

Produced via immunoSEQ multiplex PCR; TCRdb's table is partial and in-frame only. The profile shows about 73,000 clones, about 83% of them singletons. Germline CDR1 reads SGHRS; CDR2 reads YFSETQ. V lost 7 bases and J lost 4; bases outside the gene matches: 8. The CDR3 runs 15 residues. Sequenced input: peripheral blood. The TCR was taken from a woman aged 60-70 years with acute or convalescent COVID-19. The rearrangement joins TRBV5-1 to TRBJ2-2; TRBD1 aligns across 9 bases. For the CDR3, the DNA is TGCGCCAGCTCTCCGGCGACAGGGGGCACCGGGGAGCTGTTTTTT. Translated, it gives CASSPATGGTGELFF.